A selection of T cell receptor beta chains follows, all from one sample in a study of blood T cell repertoires in COVID-19. Some clones are missing from TCRdb's copy, which holds only in-frame ones; the method was immunoSEQ multiplex PCR. The data show 100,000 to 150,000 clones, about 91% seen once. Sequencing was done on a sample of peripheral blood. The origin of the receptors is a man aged 50-59 years with acute or convalescent COVID-19. Both conserved end residues are part of each CDR3. The D gene is left open where the match is weak. Not every row has a clone size; where given, it reads once, few, many or a size class.

v_gene: TRBV7-9; abundance: NA; len: 14; d_gene: NA; j_gene: TRBJ1-4; CDR3nt: TGTGCCAGCAGCTCTCGGGGGGGAGTAGAAAAACTGTTTTTT; CDR3aa: CASSSRGGVEKLFF
v_gene: TRBV4-1; abundance: once; len: 14; d_gene: NA; j_gene: TRBJ2-7; CDR3nt: TGCGCCAGCAGCCAGGGAGGACGGTACTACGAGCAGTACTTC; CDR3aa: CASSQGGRYYEQYF
v_gene: TRBV28; abundance: few; len: 14; d_gene: TRBD1; j_gene: TRBJ2-2; CDR3nt: TGTGCCAGCAAGACAGGGGGCGCCCCCGGGGAGCTGTTTTTT; CDR3aa: CASKTGGAPGELFF
v_gene: TRBV3-1/TRBV3-2; abundance: once; len: 14; d_gene: NA; j_gene: TRBJ1-3; CDR3nt: TGTGCCAGCAGCCTCACAGGGACTGGAAACACCATATATTTT; CDR3aa: CASSLTGTGNTIYF
v_gene: TRBV5-4; abundance: NA; len: 15; d_gene: TRBD1; j_gene: TRBJ1-1; CDR3nt: TGTGCCAGCAGCTTGGCCGGACAGGGGGCCACTGAAGCTTTCTTT; CDR3aa: CASSLAGQGATEAFF
v_gene: TRBV3-1/TRBV3-2; abundance: NA; len: 14; d_gene: NA; j_gene: TRBJ1-1; CDR3nt: TGTGCCAGCATTAAAGGGGGTTTAGATACTGAAGCTTTCTTT; CDR3aa: CASIKGGLDTEAFF
v_gene: TRBV28; abundance: NA; len: 14; d_gene: TRBD1; j_gene: TRBJ2-1; CDR3nt: TGTGCCAGCAGTCCCGTACCCATGACAGGGGTCCAGTTCTTC; CDR3aa: CASSPVPMTGVQFF
v_gene: TRBV4-2; abundance: NA; len: 17; d_gene: TRBD2; j_gene: TRBJ2-3; CDR3nt: TGTGCCAGCAGCCAAGGGACTAGCGGGGGGGCCCGAGATACGCAGTATTTT; CDR3aa: CASSQGTSGGARDTQYF
v_gene: TRBV3-1/TRBV3-2; abundance: NA; len: 15; d_gene: NA; j_gene: TRBJ1-4; CDR3nt: TGTGCCAGCAGCCAAGTTCCCAGGGATAATGAAAAACTGTTTTTT; CDR3aa: CASSQVPRDNEKLFF
v_gene: TRBV29-1; abundance: NA; len: 14; d_gene: NA; j_gene: TRBJ2-7; CDR3nt: TGCAGCGTCCTGGAGGGGATAGAATCCTACGAGCAGTACTTC; CDR3aa: CSVLEGIESYEQYF
v_gene: TRBV29-1; abundance: NA; len: 15; d_gene: TRBD1; j_gene: TRBJ2-1; CDR3nt: TGCAGCGTTGAACCACAGGGGGCGGGATTAACTGAGCAGTTCTTC; CDR3aa: CSVEPQGAGLTEQFF
v_gene: TRBV5-1; abundance: NA; len: 14; d_gene: TRBD1; j_gene: TRBJ1-6; CDR3nt: TGCGCCAGCAGCTACGGACAGGGAAATTCACCCCTCCACTTT; CDR3aa: CASSYGQGNSPLHF
v_gene: TRBV19; abundance: NA; len: 16; d_gene: NA; j_gene: TRBJ1-1; CDR3nt: TGTGCCAGTATCCTAAGGGTGGGGCAGACGAACACTGAAGCTTTCTTT; CDR3aa: CASILRVGQTNTEAFF
v_gene: TRBV5-1; abundance: NA; len: 16; d_gene: NA; j_gene: TRBJ2-3; CDR3nt: TGCGCCAGCAGCCTGGTGGGGGGGGGCGCGGCAGATACGCAGTATTTT; CDR3aa: CASSLVGGGAADTQYF
v_gene: TRBV5-1; abundance: NA; len: 16; d_gene: NA; j_gene: TRBJ2-3; CDR3nt: TGCGCCAGCAGCTTGGGGCGGACTACTAGCACAGATACGCAGTATTTT; CDR3aa: CASSLGRTTSTDTQYF
v_gene: TRBV19; abundance: NA; len: 13; d_gene: NA; j_gene: TRBJ1-2; CDR3nt: TGTGCCAGTAGTATCAAGGGGCCCTATGGCTACACCTTC; CDR3aa: CASSIKGPYGYTF
v_gene: TRBV9; abundance: NA; len: 14; d_gene: NA; j_gene: TRBJ1-4; CDR3nt: TGTGCCAGCAACGACGGGTCGGCAAGCGAAAAACTGTTTTTT; CDR3aa: CASNDGSASEKLFF
v_gene: TRBV25-1; abundance: NA; len: 16; d_gene: NA; j_gene: TRBJ2-7; CDR3nt: TGTGCCAGCAGTGATCTGTCCGGGACTCGAACCTACGAGCAGTACTTC; CDR3aa: CASSDLSGTRTYEQYF
v_gene: TRBV5-6; abundance: once; len: 13; d_gene: NA; j_gene: TRBJ1-5; CDR3nt: TGTGCCAGCAGCCTGTCCGCGGATCAGCCCCAGCATTTT; CDR3aa: CASSLSADQPQHF
v_gene: TRBV5-1; abundance: NA; len: 17; d_gene: NA; j_gene: TRBJ2-6; CDR3nt: TGCGCCAGCAGCTTCAATACGGGGTTCTCTGGGGCCAACGTCCTGACTTTC; CDR3aa: CASSFNTGFSGANVLTF
v_gene: TRBV6-5; abundance: NA; len: 13; d_gene: NA; j_gene: TRBJ1-5; CDR3nt: TGTGCCAGCAGTCCTTTTGTGAATCAGCCCCAGCATTTT; CDR3aa: CASSPFVNQPQHF
v_gene: TRBV5-6; abundance: NA; len: 16; d_gene: TRBD2; j_gene: TRBJ2-5; CDR3nt: TGTGCCAGCAGCCCCGGACTAGCGGGGGCCCGCGGGACCCAGTACTTC; CDR3aa: CASSPGLAGARGTQYF
v_gene: TRBV4-2; abundance: NA; len: 14; d_gene: NA; j_gene: TRBJ2-3; CDR3nt: TGTGCCAGCACGGTCGAGCGGAGCACAGATACGCAGTATTTT; CDR3aa: CASTVERSTDTQYF
v_gene: TRBV6-4; abundance: few; len: 17; d_gene: NA; j_gene: TRBJ1-4; CDR3nt: TGTGCCAGCAGTGACTCGCTCGTACAGCAGGGTAATGAAAAACTGTTTTTT; CDR3aa: CASSDSLVQQGNEKLFF
v_gene: TRBV7-9; abundance: NA; len: 16; d_gene: TRBD2; j_gene: TRBJ2-1; CDR3nt: TGTGCCAGCAGCCGGACTAGAGGCCTTTCCTACAATGAGCAGTTCTTC; CDR3aa: CASSRTRGLSYNEQFF
v_gene: TRBV15; abundance: NA; len: 16; d_gene: NA; j_gene: TRBJ1-1; CDR3nt: TGTGCCACCAGCAGAGCCCTAGGGAGGGGGGACACTGAAGCTTTCTTT; CDR3aa: CATSRALGRGDTEAFF
v_gene: TRBV15; abundance: NA; len: 14; d_gene: NA; j_gene: TRBJ1-4; CDR3nt: TGTGCCACCAGCAGAGTGAGGACAGCCGAAAAACTGTTTTTT; CDR3aa: CATSRVRTAEKLFF
v_gene: TRBV7-8; abundance: NA; len: 14; d_gene: NA; j_gene: TRBJ2-7; CDR3nt: TGTGCCAGCAGCTCCTTAAGCGGAACCTACGAGCAGTACTTC; CDR3aa: CASSSLSGTYEQYF
v_gene: TRBV7-6; abundance: once; len: 16; d_gene: TRBD2; j_gene: TRBJ2-7; CDR3nt: TGTGCCAGCAGCACCCTGCCGCGCGGGAGGGTCTACGAGCAGTACTTC; CDR3aa: CASSTLPRGRVYEQYF
v_gene: TRBV11-3; abundance: NA; len: 13; d_gene: NA; j_gene: TRBJ1-1; CDR3nt: TGTGCCAGCAGCTTGGAGTTGAACACTGAAGCTTTCTTT; CDR3aa: CASSLELNTEAFF
v_gene: TRBV19; abundance: once; len: 16; d_gene: NA; j_gene: TRBJ1-1; CDR3nt: TGTGCCAGTAGTATCAGTTCGGCAGGGCCAGGGTCTGAAGCTTTCTTT; CDR3aa: CASSISSAGPGSEAFF
v_gene: TRBV10-1; abundance: NA; len: 13; d_gene: TRBD1; j_gene: TRBJ1-1; CDR3nt: TGCGCCAGCAGTAAGAGGGGGCAAACTGAAGCTTTCTTT; CDR3aa: CASSKRGQTEAFF
v_gene: TRBV18; abundance: NA; len: 13; d_gene: NA; j_gene: TRBJ1-2; CDR3nt: TGTGCCAGCTCACCTCAGACAGACTATGGCTACACCTTC; CDR3aa: CASSPQTDYGYTF
v_gene: TRBV7-2; abundance: NA; len: 14; d_gene: NA; j_gene: TRBJ1-4; CDR3nt: TGTGCCAGCAGCCTAGACAGGATAAATGAAAAACTGTTTTTT; CDR3aa: CASSLDRINEKLFF
v_gene: TRBV6-5; abundance: NA; len: 15; d_gene: NA; j_gene: TRBJ2-1; CDR3nt: TGTGCCAGCACAGAAGGACTGGGCTCCTACAATGAGCAGTTCTTC; CDR3aa: CASTEGLGSYNEQFF
v_gene: TRBV9; abundance: NA; len: 15; d_gene: TRBD2; j_gene: TRBJ2-5; CDR3nt: TGTGCCAGCAGCGCTGGACTAGCGGGGGGGCCGCCCCAGTACTTC; CDR3aa: CASSAGLAGGPPQYF
v_gene: TRBV28; abundance: once; len: 14; d_gene: NA; j_gene: TRBJ2-1; CDR3nt: TGTGCCAGCTCCGTGACAGGGAGGATGGATGAGCAGTTCTTC; CDR3aa: CASSVTGRMDEQFF
v_gene: TRBV10-3; abundance: once; len: 16; d_gene: NA; j_gene: TRBJ2-1; CDR3nt: TGTGCCATCAGTGGCGGTTCTGACAGGCCTTACAATGAGCAGTTCTTC; CDR3aa: CAISGGSDRPYNEQFF
v_gene: TRBV9; abundance: once; len: 14; d_gene: TRBD1; j_gene: TRBJ2-5; CDR3nt: TGTGCCAGCAGCGCATGGACAGGGCGAGAGACCCAGTACTTC; CDR3aa: CASSAWTGRETQYF
v_gene: TRBV11-3; abundance: NA; len: 13; d_gene: NA; j_gene: TRBJ1-2; CDR3nt: TGTGCCAGCAGCGGAGGCCCTAACTATGGCTACACCTTC; CDR3aa: CASSGGPNYGYTF
v_gene: TRBV19; abundance: NA; len: 11; d_gene: NA; j_gene: TRBJ1-2; CDR3nt: TGTGCCAGTAGTCCAGGGTATGGCTACACCTTC; CDR3aa: CASSPGYGYTF
v_gene: TRBV7-9; abundance: NA; len: 18; d_gene: TRBD2; j_gene: TRBJ2-1; CDR3nt: TGTGCCAGCAGCTTAGGTGTTGGAGCGGGAGGGTTCTACAATGAGCAGTTCTTC; CDR3aa: CASSLGVGAGGFYNEQFF
v_gene: TRBV3-1/TRBV3-2; abundance: NA; len: 13; d_gene: NA; j_gene: TRBJ1-2; CDR3nt: TGTGCCAGCAGCCAGGCAGTTAACTATGGCTACACCTTC; CDR3aa: CASSQAVNYGYTF
v_gene: TRBV27; abundance: NA; len: 17; d_gene: TRBD1; j_gene: TRBJ1-1; CDR3nt: TGTGCCAGCAGTTTAAGTGGCAGGGGGAGGTGGAACACTGAAGCTTTCTTT; CDR3aa: CASSLSGRGRWNTEAFF
v_gene: TRBV29-1; abundance: NA; len: 15; d_gene: TRBD1; j_gene: TRBJ1-5; CDR3nt: TGCAGCGTTGCAATGGTCGGGACAGGGGATCAGCCCCAGCATTTT; CDR3aa: CSVAMVGTGDQPQHF
v_gene: TRBV7-8; abundance: once; len: 14; d_gene: TRBD1; j_gene: TRBJ1-2; CDR3nt: TGTGCCAGCAGCTCCGAGACAGGGGTAGGAGGCTACACCTTC; CDR3aa: CASSSETGVGGYTF
v_gene: TRBV5-1; abundance: NA; len: 13; d_gene: NA; j_gene: TRBJ1-1; CDR3nt: TGCGCCAGCAGCTTCAGGGGGAACACTGAAGCTTTCTTT; CDR3aa: CASSFRGNTEAFF
v_gene: TRBV28; abundance: NA; len: 18; d_gene: TRBD2; j_gene: TRBJ2-1; CDR3nt: TGTGCCAGCAGCCCCGATATTCGGGCGGGAGTATACTACAATGAGCAGTTCTTC; CDR3aa: CASSPDIRAGVYYNEQFF
v_gene: TRBV5-4; abundance: once; len: 16; d_gene: TRBD2; j_gene: TRBJ2-7; CDR3nt: TGTGCCAGCAGCTTGGGGACTAGTGGCTTTCCCTACGAGCAGTACTTC; CDR3aa: CASSLGTSGFPYEQYF